Listed below are T cell receptor beta chains from one sample, sequenced in a study of blood T cells in healthy people across ages. MiXCR, run by TCRdb on the 5' RACE reads, gives a single entry per CDR3 protein. There are around 820,000 distinct CDR3 sequences in the sample; 25% occur only once, and under 4.5% lies in the top ten. These same data were also listed under a study on T cells of mothers and their children.

Material: blood. The receptors derive from a boy aged 5 to 17 in good health. CDR3s include the opening cysteine and the closing phenylalanine or tryptophan. D genes are given only for firm matches. Clone size appears in some rows only: once, few, many, or a class for an expanded clone.

j_gene | v_gene | d_gene | abundance | CDR3aa | CDR3nt
TRBJ2-4 | TRBV7-8 | TRBD1 | NA | CASSYGTGNIQYF | TGTGCCAGCAGCTACGGGACAGGAAACATTCAGTACTTC
TRBJ2-1 | TRBV7-2 | NA | NA | CASSLGLGAYNEQFF | TGTGCCAGCAGCTTAGGCCTAGGGGCCTACAATGAGCAGTTCTTC
TRBJ1-1 | TRBV6-5 | TRBD1 | few | CASSYQGVGTEAFF | TGTGCCAGCAGTTACCAGGGGGTGGGCACTGAAGCTTTCTTT
TRBJ1-5 | TRBV4-1 | NA | few | CASSQEGGGRHVSQPQHF | TGCGCCAGCAGCCAAGAGGGTGGGGGCCGGCATGTCAGTCAGCCCCAGCATTTT
TRBJ1-5 | TRBV6-2/TRBV6-3 | NA | NA | CASSYYPDGVRPQHF | TGTGCCAGCAGTTACTACCCAGACGGGGTGAGGCCCCAGCATTTT
TRBJ2-7 | TRBV2 | NA | NA | CASRLPGVPYEQYF | TGTGCCAGCAGGTTACCCGGGGTCCCCTACGAGCAGTACTTC
TRBJ2-5 | TRBV7-2 | TRBD2 | few | CASSWGSGGARQETQYF | TGTGCCAGCAGCTGGGGTAGCGGGGGGGCGCGGCAAGAGACCCAGTACTTC
TRBJ1-3 | TRBV20-1 | NA | NA | CSARTGLRTGNTIYF | TGCAGTGCTCGAACAGGGTTGAGAACTGGAAACACCATATATTTT
TRBJ2-7 | TRBV4-3 | NA | few | CASSQDRGESDYEQYF | TGCGCCAGCAGCCAAGATAGGGGGGAGTCCGACTACGAGCAGTACTTC
TRBJ2-7 | TRBV15 | TRBD2 | few | CATSRAGTSGSEQYF | TGTGCCACCAGCAGAGCCGGGACTAGCGGGTCCGAGCAGTACTTC
TRBJ2-7 | TRBV5-1 | NA | NA | CASSPNIGRYEQYF | TGCGCCAGCAGCCCCAATATAGGGAGATACGAGCAGTACTTC
TRBJ2-5 | TRBV15 | TRBD1 | few | CATSRDWDREETQYF | TGTGCCACCAGCAGAGATTGGGACAGGGAAGAGACCCAGTACTTC
TRBJ1-3 | TRBV28 | NA | NA | CASSLRSTGNTIYF | TGTGCCAGCAGTTTGCGATCTACCGGGAACACCATATATTTT
TRBJ2-3 | TRBV27 | NA | few | CASSPPGTADTQYF | TGTGCCAGCAGTCCCCCGGGCACAGCAGATACGCAGTATTTT
TRBJ2-1 | TRBV5-4 | NA | NA | CASSLWQGSYNEQFF | TGTGCCAGCAGCTTGTGGCAGGGGTCCTACAATGAGCAGTTCTTC
TRBJ2-1 | TRBV6-5 | NA | NA | CASSYDGGLGNEQFF | TGTGCCAGCAGTTACGACGGGGGGCTTGGCAATGAGCAGTTCTTC
TRBJ2-1 | TRBV7-9 | NA | NA | CASSLKKGAGVPYNEQFF | TGTGCCAGCAGCTTAAAAAAGGGGGCGGGGGTTCCCTACAATGAGCAGTTCTTC
TRBJ1-4 | TRBV28 | TRBD1 | NA | CASSLLGQGLENLFF | TGTGCCAGCAGTTTACTCGGACAGGGATTAGAAAACCTGTTTTTT
TRBJ2-3 | TRBV4-1 | TRBD2 | NA | CASSVPGTSGRAGDTQYF | TGCGCCAGCAGCGTCCCCGGGACTAGCGGGAGGGCGGGAGATACGCAGTATTTT
TRBJ2-7 | TRBV29-1 | NA | NA | CSVAAVGSEQYF | TGCAGCGTTGCGGCCGTCGGATCCGAGCAGTACTTC
TRBJ2-5 | TRBV9 | TRBD2 | NA | CASSPGTSIETQYF | TGTGCCAGCAGCCCAGGGACTAGCATCGAGACCCAGTACTTC
TRBJ2-7 | TRBV7-9 | NA | NA | CASSLTTRGAYEQYF | TGTGCCAGCAGCTTAACGACAAGAGGGGCCTACGAGCAGTACTTC
TRBJ2-5 | TRBV9 | NA | NA | CASSSPRGGETQYF | TGTGCCAGCAGCTCACCCAGGGGGGGAGAGACCCAGTACTTC
TRBJ2-3 | TRBV27 | NA | many | CASSLPADTQYF | TGTGCCAGCAGTTTACCAGCAGATACGCAGTATTTT
TRBJ2-7 | TRBV6-5 | NA | NA | CASSKNRDGSYEQYF | TGTGCCAGCAGTAAGAACCGGGACGGTTCCTACGAGCAGTACTTC
TRBJ2-5 | TRBV29-1 | NA | many | CSVEGSRLETQYF | TGCAGCGTTGAAGGCTCCCGCTTGGAGACCCAGTACTTC
TRBJ1-1 | TRBV7-2 | TRBD1 | NA | CASYYRGNTEAFF | TGTGCCAGCTACTACAGGGGGAACACTGAAGCTTTCTTT
TRBJ2-5 | TRBV3-1 | NA | NA | CASSQDPGLTFGETQYF | TGTGCCAGCAGCCAAGACCCCGGCCTCACCTTCGGGGAGACCCAGTACTTC
TRBJ2-5 | TRBV18 | TRBD1 | NA | CASSLRTGGAETQYF | TGTGCCAGCTCACTACGGACAGGGGGCGCGGAGACCCAGTACTTC
TRBJ2-1 | TRBV29-1 | TRBD2 | few | CSVDKRGNNEQFF | TGCAGCGTTGATAAGCGGGGGAACAATGAGCAGTTCTTC
TRBJ1-5 | TRBV7-9 | NA | NA | CASSLTAGPQHF | TGTGCCAGCAGCTTAACAGCGGGGCCCCAGCATTTT
TRBJ2-7 | TRBV27 | TRBD2 | NA | CASSASGTSVEEQYF | TGTGCCAGCAGCGCGTCCGGGACTAGCGTGGAAGAGCAGTACTTC
TRBJ2-1 | TRBV11-2 | NA | NA | CASGGGQINEQFF | TGTGCCAGCGGCGGGGGACAGATCAATGAGCAGTTCTTC
TRBJ2-5 | TRBV15 | TRBD2 | few | CATSRDLPGRAGETQYF | TGTGCCACCAGCAGAGATCTACCCGGGAGGGCCGGAGAGACCCAGTACTTC
TRBJ1-4 | TRBV28 | TRBD1 | few | CASSSPPDRVLTNEKLFF | TGTGCCAGCAGTTCACCCCCGGACAGGGTTCTAACTAATGAAAAACTGTTTTTT
TRBJ2-7 | TRBV9 | TRBD2 | few | CASSASGRYEQYF | TGTGCCAGCAGCGCAAGCGGGAGATACGAGCAGTACTTC
TRBJ2-5 | TRBV14 | NA | many | CASSQGPQETQYF | TGTGCCAGCAGCCAGGGGCCCCAAGAGACCCAGTACTTC
TRBJ2-7 | TRBV3-1 | NA | NA | CASSQGQTEQYF | TGTGCCAGCAGCCAAGGGCAGACAGAGCAGTACTTC
TRBJ2-5 | TRBV20-1 | TRBD2 | NA | CSAREGLAGEWETQYF | TGCAGTGCTAGAGAAGGGCTAGCGGGAGAATGGGAGACCCAGTACTTC
TRBJ2-5 | TRBV7-9 | NA | many | CASSLRGEETQYF | TGTGCCAGCAGCTTGAGAGGGGAAGAGACCCAGTACTTC
TRBJ2-4 | TRBV21-1 | NA | once | CASSKKGARSKNIQYF | TGTGCCAGCAGCAAAAAGGGGGCGAGGTCCAAAAACATTCAGTACTTC
TRBJ2-7 | TRBV12-3/TRBV12-4 | NA | few | CASSPYGTSYEQYF | TGTGCCAGCAGTCCTTACGGGACCTCCTACGAGCAGTACTTC
TRBJ2-1 | TRBV7-3 | TRBD1 | few | CASSNGQGGYNEQFF | TGTGCCAGCAGCAACGGACAGGGGGGCTACAATGAGCAGTTCTTC
TRBJ2-6 | TRBV18 | NA | NA | CASSPLTQGSSGANVLTF | TGTGCCAGCTCACCACTAACGCAGGGGAGCTCTGGGGCCAACGTCCTGACTTTC
TRBJ2-7 | TRBV5-5 | TRBD1 | NA | CASRPGTAETYEQCF | TGTGCCAGCAGGCCCGGGACAGCCGAGACCTACGAGCAGTGCTTC
TRBJ1-5 | TRBV20-1 | TRBD1 | few | CSAGTGANYYQPQHF | TGCAGTGCTGGGACAGGGGCCAACTATTACCAGCCCCAGCATTTT
TRBJ1-5 | TRBV12-3/TRBV12-4 | NA | once | CASGLGGRGNQPQHF | TGTGCCAGCGGCCTAGGGGGGCGCGGCAATCAGCCCCAGCATTTT